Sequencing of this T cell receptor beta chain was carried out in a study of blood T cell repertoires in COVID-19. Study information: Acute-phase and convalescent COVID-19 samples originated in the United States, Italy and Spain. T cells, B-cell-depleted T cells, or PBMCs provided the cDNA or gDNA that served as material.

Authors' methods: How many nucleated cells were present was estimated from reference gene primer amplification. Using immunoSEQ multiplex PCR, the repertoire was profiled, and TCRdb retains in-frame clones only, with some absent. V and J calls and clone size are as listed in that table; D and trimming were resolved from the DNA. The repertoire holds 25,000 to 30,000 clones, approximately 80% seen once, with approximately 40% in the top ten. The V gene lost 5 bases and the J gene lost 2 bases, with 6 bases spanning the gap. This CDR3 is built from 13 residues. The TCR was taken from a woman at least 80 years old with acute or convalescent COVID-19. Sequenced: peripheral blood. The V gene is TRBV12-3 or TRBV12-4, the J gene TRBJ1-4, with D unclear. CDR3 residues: CASSGGTNEKLFF. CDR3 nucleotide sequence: TGTGCCAGCAGTGGAGGCACTAATGAAAAACTGTTTTTT.